The sequence of this TCR beta chain was determined in a study of blood T cell repertoires in COVID-19. In the study overall: T cells, B-cell-depleted T cells, or PBMCs provided the cDNA or gDNA that served as material.

Profiling relied on immunoSEQ multiplex PCR, and the TCRdb table lists in-frame clones only, not all of them. This sample yields 180,000 or so clones, of which roughly 88% are seen a single time; 10% to 15% belongs to the top ten. Participants, roughly 18 to 89 years old, spanned 25 or so US areas. Details on this clone: An end of the junction differs from the germline gene, which may be a read error.

Sequences were obtained from PBMCs or T cells enriched from blood (not recorded which). This TCR was recovered from an older woman who had recovered from COVID-19.

CDR3 sequence (DNA): TGTGCCAGCAGTCAAGGCGGGGGGGGCGCGGGCTATGGCTACACCTTC. This sequence encodes CASSQGGGGAGYGYTF. V and J are TRBV3-1 (or the pseudogene TRBV3-2) and TRBJ1-2; weak D call: TRBD1 (6 bases). Germline V gives CDR1 LGHDT, CDR2 YNNKEL (reference sequence). This CDR3 is built from 16 residues.